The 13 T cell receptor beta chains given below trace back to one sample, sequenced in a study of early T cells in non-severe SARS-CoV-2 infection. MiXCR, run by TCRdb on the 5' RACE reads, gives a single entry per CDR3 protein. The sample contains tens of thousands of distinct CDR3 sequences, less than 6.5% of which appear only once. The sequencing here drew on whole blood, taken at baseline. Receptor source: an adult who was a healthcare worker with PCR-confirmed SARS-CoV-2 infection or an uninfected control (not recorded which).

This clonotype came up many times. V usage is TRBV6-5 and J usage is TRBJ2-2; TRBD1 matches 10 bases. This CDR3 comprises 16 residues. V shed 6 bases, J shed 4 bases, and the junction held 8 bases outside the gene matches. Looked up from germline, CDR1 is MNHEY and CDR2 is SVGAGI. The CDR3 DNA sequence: TGTGCCAGCAGCTACGGGACAGGGGTCGTCACCGGGGAGCTGTTTTTT. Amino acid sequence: CASSYGTGVVTGELFF.

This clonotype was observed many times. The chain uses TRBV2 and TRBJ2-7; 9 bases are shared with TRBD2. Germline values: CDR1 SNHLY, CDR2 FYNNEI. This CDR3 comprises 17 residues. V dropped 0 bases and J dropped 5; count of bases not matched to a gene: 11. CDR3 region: CASSEALWREGRDEQYF. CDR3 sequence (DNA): TGTGCCAGCAGTGAAGCCCTTTGGCGGGAGGGCCGCGACGAGCAGTACTTC.

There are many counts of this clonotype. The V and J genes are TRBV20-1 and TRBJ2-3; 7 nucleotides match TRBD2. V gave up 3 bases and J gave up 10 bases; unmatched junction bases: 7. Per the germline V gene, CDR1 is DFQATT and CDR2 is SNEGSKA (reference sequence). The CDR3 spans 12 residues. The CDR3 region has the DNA TGCAGTGCTAGCGGGGGGTGGAAGGCGCAGTATTTT. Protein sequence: CSASGGWKAQYF.

The CDR3 loop is CSVERGPDTQYF. CDR3 DNA sequence: TGCAGCGTTGAGCGAGGTCCAGATACGCAGTATTTT. The chain combines TRBV29-1 with TRBJ2-3; D is undetermined. V was pared by 3 bases and J by 4 bases, with 8 bases between. Looked up from germline, CDR1 is SQVTM and CDR2 is ANQGSEA. CDR3 size: 12 residues.

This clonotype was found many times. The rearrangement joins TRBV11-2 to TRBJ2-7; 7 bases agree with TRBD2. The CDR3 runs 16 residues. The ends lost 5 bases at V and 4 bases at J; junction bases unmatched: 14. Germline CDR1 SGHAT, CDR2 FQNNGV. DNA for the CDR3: TGTGCCAGCAGCCCGAGGACTAGAGCCCTCAGATACGAGCAGTACGTC. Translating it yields CASSPRTRALRYEQYV.

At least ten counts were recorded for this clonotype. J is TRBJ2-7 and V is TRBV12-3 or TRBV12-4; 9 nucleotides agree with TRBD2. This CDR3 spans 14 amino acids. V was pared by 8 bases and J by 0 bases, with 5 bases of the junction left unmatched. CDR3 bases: TGTGCCAGCCTAAATAGCGGGAGCTCCTACGAGCAGTACTTC. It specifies CASLNSGSSYEQYF.

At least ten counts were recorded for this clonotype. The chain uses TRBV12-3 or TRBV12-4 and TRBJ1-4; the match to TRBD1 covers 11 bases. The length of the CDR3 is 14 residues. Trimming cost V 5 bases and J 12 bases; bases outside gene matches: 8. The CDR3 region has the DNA TGTGCCAGCAGTCCCTGGACAGGGGGCATTGAACTGTTTTTT. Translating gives CASSPWTGGIELFF.

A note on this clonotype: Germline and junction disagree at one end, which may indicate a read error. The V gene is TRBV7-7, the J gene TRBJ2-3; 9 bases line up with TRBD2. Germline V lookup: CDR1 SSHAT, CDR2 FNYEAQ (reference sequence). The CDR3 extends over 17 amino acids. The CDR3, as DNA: TGTGCTAGCAGCTTAGCCAGCGGGAGGTCGGGCACAGATACGCAGTATTTT. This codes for CASSLASGRSGTDTQYF.

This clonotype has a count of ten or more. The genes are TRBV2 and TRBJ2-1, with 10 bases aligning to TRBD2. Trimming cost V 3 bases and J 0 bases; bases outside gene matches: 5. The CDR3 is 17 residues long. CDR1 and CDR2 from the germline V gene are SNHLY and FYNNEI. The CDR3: CASSEMGLAFSYNEQFF. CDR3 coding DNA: TGTGCCAGCAGTGAGATGGGACTAGCGTTCTCCTACAATGAGCAGTTCTTC. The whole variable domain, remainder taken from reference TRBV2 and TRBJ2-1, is EPEVTQTPSHQVTQMGQEVILRCVPISNHLYFYWYRQILGQKVEFLVSFYNNEISEKSEIFDDQFSVERPDGSNFTLKIRSTKLEDSAMYFCASSEMGLAFSYNEQFFGPGTRLTVL.

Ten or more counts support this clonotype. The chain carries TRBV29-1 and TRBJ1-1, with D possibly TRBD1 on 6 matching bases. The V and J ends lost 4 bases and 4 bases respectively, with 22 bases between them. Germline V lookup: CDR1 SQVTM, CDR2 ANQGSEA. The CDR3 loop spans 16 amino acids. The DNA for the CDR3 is TGCAGCGTTGGATTCGGGAGAGGGGGAGGGAGCACTGAAGCTTTCTTT. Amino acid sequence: CSVGFGRGGGSTEAFF.

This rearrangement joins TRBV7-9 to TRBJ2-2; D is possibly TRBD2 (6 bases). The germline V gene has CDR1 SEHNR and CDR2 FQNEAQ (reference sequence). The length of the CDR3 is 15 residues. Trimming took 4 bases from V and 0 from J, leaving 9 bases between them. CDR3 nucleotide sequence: TGTGCCAGCAGCTCGACTAGTACGAACACCGGGGAGCTGTTTTTT. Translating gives CASSSTSTNTGELFF.

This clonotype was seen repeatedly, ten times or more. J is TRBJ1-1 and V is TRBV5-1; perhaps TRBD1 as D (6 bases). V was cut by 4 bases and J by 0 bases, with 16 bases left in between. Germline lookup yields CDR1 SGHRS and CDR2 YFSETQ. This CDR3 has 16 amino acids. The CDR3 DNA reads TGCGCCAGCAGCAGTAACAACAGGGTCATGAACACTGAAGCTTTCTTT. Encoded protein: CASSSNNRVMNTEAFF. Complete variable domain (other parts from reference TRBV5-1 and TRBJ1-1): KAGVTQTPRYLIKTRGQQVTLSCSPISGHRSVSWYQQTPGQGLQFLFEYFSETQRNKGNFPGRFSGRQFSNSRSEMNVSTLELGDSALYLCASSSNNRVMNTEAFFGQGTRLTVV.

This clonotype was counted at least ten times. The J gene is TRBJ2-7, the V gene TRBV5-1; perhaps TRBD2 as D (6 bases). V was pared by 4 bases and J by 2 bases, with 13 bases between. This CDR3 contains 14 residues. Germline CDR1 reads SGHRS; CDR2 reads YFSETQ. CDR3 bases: TGCGCCAGCAGCGGACGACTAGAGGCCTACGAGCAGTACTTC. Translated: CASSGRLEAYEQYF.